This passage covers 32 T cell receptor beta chains from one sample sequenced in a study of T cell responses to AZD1222 COVID-19 vaccine. Clones were sequenced by immunoSEQ multiplex PCR, and TCRdb holds only the in-frame ones, with some missing. The sample lists about 150,000 clones, about 89% occurring once. Sequenced here: peripheral blood, sampled 28 days after the second dose of the MenACWY control vaccine. The receptors shown here come from an adult who received the MenACWY meningococcal vaccine as a control.

CDR3 coding DNA: TGTGCCAGCAGCGCCGGACTAGCGTGGGGAGATACGCAGTATTTT. Translated, it gives CASSAGLAWGDTQYF. The chain has TRBV7-3 and TRBJ2-3, with 9 positions matching TRBD2. CDR1 and CDR2 from the germline V gene are SGHTA and FQGTGA. The length of the CDR3 is 15 residues. The V gene end was trimmed by 5 bases and the J gene end by 5 bases; junction bases not matched to a gene: 8. Full variable domain (outside the CDR3, taken from reference TRBV7-3 and TRBJ2-3): GAGVSQTPSNKVTEKGKYVELRCDPISGHTALYWYRQSLGQGPEFLIYFQGTGAADDSGLPNDRFFAVRPEGSVSTLKIQRTERGDSAVYLCASSAGLAWGDTQYFGPGTRLTVL.

Of note for this clone: The sample carries other DNA sequences with the same CDR3. The chain employs TRBV7-2 and TRBJ2-3; no clear D gene. Germline loops: CDR1 SGHTA, CDR2 FQGNSA. The V and J ends lost 3 bases and 2 bases respectively, with 3 bases between them. This CDR3 contains 12 residues. The CDR3 DNA is TGTGCCAGCAGCTTTTACACAGATACGCAGTATTTT. Translating gives CASSFYTDTQYF.

This chain uses TRBV28 with TRBJ2-1; 11 bases are shared with TRBD2. The V gene's germline CDR1 is MDHEN and CDR2 SYDVKM. The CDR3 has 16 amino acids. J gave up 9 bases and V 7 bases, and 14 bases lay outside the gene matches. The CDR3 DNA reads TGTGCCAGCACCCCCATAGCGGGAGGGCCCAGGATTGAGCAGTTCTTC. The encoded protein is CASTPIAGGPRIEQFF.

The chain combines TRBV7-8 with TRBJ1-1, with TRBD1 matching over 8 bases. V shed 6 bases, J shed 4 bases, and the junction held 10 bases outside the gene matches. Germline lookup yields CDR1 SGHVS and CDR2 FQNEAQ. The CDR3 contains 15 residues. The CDR3 sequence is CASRRQGAGFTEAFF. The CDR3 DNA reads as TGTGCCAGCAGGAGGCAGGGGGCTGGGTTCACTGAAGCTTTCTTT.

The sample holds one count of this clone. This chain connects TRBV11-2 to TRBJ2-3; 9 nucleotides line up with TRBD1. The CDR3 extends over 15 amino acids. The V and J ends lost 5 bases and 4 bases, in that order; junction bases with no gene match: 7. The germline gives CDR1 SGHAT, CDR2 FQNNGV. The CDR3 nucleotides are TGTGCCAGCAGCAAGGGACAGGGTTGGTCAGATACGCAGTATTTT. This codes for CASSKGQGWSDTQYF.

The chain carries TRBV11-2 and TRBJ1-5; D is uncertain. V lost 5 bases to trimming and J lost 1 base, with 9 bases between them. This CDR3 has 14 residues. Germline lookup yields CDR1 SGHAT and CDR2 FQNNGV. CDR3 DNA: TGTGCCAGCAGCCCCGACCGGAGCAATCAGCCCCAGCATTTT. It translates to CASSPDRSNQPQHF.

V is TRBV2 and J is TRBJ1-4; 10 bases are a match to TRBD1. Looked up from germline, CDR1 is SNHLY and CDR2 is FYNNEI. This CDR3 contains 16 residues. V dropped 6 bases and J dropped 0; count of bases not matched to a gene: 4. The CDR3 sequence: CASRLGQGTTNEKLFF. The DNA for the CDR3 is TGTGCCAGCAGGCTGGGACAGGGGACAACTAATGAAAAACTGTTTTTT.

This clone is a singleton in its sample. The chain uses TRBV5-5 and TRBJ2-7, with D possibly matching TRBD2 (5 bases). In germline, CDR1 is SGHKS, CDR2 YYEKEE (reference sequence). Trimming left V 0 bases short and J 2 bases short, with 12 bases between. CDR3 length: 15 residues. CDR3 residues: CASSLGVTAAYEQYF. CDR3 bases: TGTGCCAGCAGCTTGGGGGTAACAGCGGCCTACGAGCAGTACTTC.

The chain employs TRBV4-3 and TRBJ1-2; D is ambiguous. Germline CDR1 is LGHNA and CDR2 is YSLEER. Trimming removed 0 bases at V and 4 bases at J, with 9 bases between. The CDR3 has 14 amino acids. DNA for the CDR3: TGCGCCAGCAGCCAAGAAAGGGATTCCTATGGCTACACCTTC. Encoded protein: CASSQERDSYGYTF.

The chain is built from TRBV24-1 and TRBJ2-7; possibly TRBD1 or TRBD2 for D (5 bases each). The CDR3 has 16 residues. V was shortened by 3 bases and J by 3 bases, with 17 bases between the two germline ends. The germline V gene has CDR1 KGHDR and CDR2 SFDVKD. Here the CDR3 reads CATSDRDRDRYYEQYF. In DNA, the CDR3 is TGTGCCACCAGTGATCGGGACCGGGACCGCTACTACGAGCAGTACTTC.

The rearrangement links TRBV19 to TRBJ2-7; perhaps TRBD1 as D (6 bases). The CDR3 has 15 amino acids. The V gene lost 7 bases and the J gene lost 0 bases, with 16 bases spanning the gap. Germline values: CDR1 LNHDA, CDR2 SQIVND (reference sequence). CDR3 protein: CASKGGQGSSYEQYF. The CDR3 DNA reads TGTGCCAGTAAGGGCGGGCAGGGGAGCTCCTACGAGCAGTACTTC.

This clone appeared a few times. The chain joins TRBV10-2 to TRBJ2-1; 13 bases are shared with TRBD2. Trimming took 8 bases from V and 8 from J; bases not matched to a gene: 6. This CDR3 comprises 14 residues. Germline loops: CDR1 WSHSY, CDR2 SAAADI. The DNA of the CDR3 is TGCGCCAGCCGGACTAGCGGGAGTTCGGATGAGCAGTTCTTC. Residues: CASRTSGSSDEQFF.

This rearrangement joins TRBV7-9 to TRBJ2-1, with D possibly being TRBD2 (5 bases). The CDR3 has 15 residues. Germline CDR1 and CDR2: SEHNR and FQNEAQ (reference sequence). V was cut by 0 bases and J by 5 bases, with 11 bases left in between. In DNA form, the CDR3 reads TGTGCCAGCAGCTTAGCGGGAGTTATTCACAATGAGCAGTTCTTC. Protein sequence: CASSLAGVIHNEQFF.

This clone showed up just once. The chain carries TRBV2 and TRBJ2-1, with TRBD1 as a possible D gene (6 bases). The ends were cut back, 2 bases at V and 6 bases at J, with 14 bases in the middle. CDR3 length: 15 amino acids. Germline V gene lookup returns CDR1 SNHLY and CDR2 FYNNEI. The CDR3 region has the DNA TGTGCCAGCAGTGAATTAGGGACACGCGTCAATGAGCAGTTCTTC. Translated: CASSELGTRVNEQFF.

In its sample, this clone was seen once. The CDR3 protein is CASSRPGTGDYGYTF. CDR3 nucleotides: TGTGCCAGCAGTCGACCCGGGACAGGGGACTATGGCTACACCTTC. This chain uses TRBV28 with TRBJ1-2, with TRBD1 identical over 10 bases. This CDR3 is built from 15 residues. Germline V gene data show CDR1 as MDHEN and CDR2 as SYDVKM. V was clipped by 5 bases and J by 3 bases; unmatched bases: 6.

V gene TRBV18 combines with J gene TRBJ2-4, with D possibly being TRBD1 (5 bases). V gave up 0 bases and J gave up 5 bases, with 14 bases separating them. There are 16 residues in the CDR3. CDR1 and CDR2 (germline): KGHSH, LQKENI. CDR3 DNA: TGTGCCAGCTCACCACCGGTAGCACAACAGGAAAACATTCAGTACTTC. Translating gives CASSPPVAQQENIQYF.

This clone was seen once. CDR3 residues: CSLMTGETQYF. CDR3 bases: TGCAGCCTCATGACCGGGGAGACCCAGTACTTC. The chain has TRBV29-1 and TRBJ2-5; unclear D gene. This CDR3 comprises 11 residues. Trimming removed 8 bases from V and 5 bases from J, with 12 bases in between. The V gene's germline CDR1 is SQVTM and CDR2 ANQGSEA.

Only a few counts were recorded for this clone. This CDR3 is also generated by other DNA sequences in the sample. The CDR3 sequence: CASSGGLTDTQYF. CDR3 coding DNA: TGCGCCAGCAGTGGGGGGCTCACAGATACGCAGTATTTT. The V gene is TRBV10-1, the J gene TRBJ2-3; a weak D match, TRBD1 (6 bases). From germline, CDR1 is WNHNN and CDR2 SYGVQD (reference sequence). This CDR3 is built from 13 residues. Trimming pared 4 bases from V and 2 bases from J, leaving 7 bases between.

CDR3 sequence reads: CASSDTTGGAYQPQHF. CDR3 nucleotides: TGTGCCAGCAGTGACACGACAGGGGGCGCATATCAGCCCCAGCATTTT. The rearrangement uses TRBV6-1 and TRBJ1-5; 10 nucleotides align to TRBD1. The junction had 7 bases not matched to a gene; V was cut back by 3 bases and J by 5 bases. The CDR3 has 16 residues. Germline CDR1 reads MNHNS; CDR2 reads SASEGT.

In DNA form, the CDR3 reads TGTGCCAGCAGCTTAGGTCCGGGGGCAACCGGGGAGCTGTTTTTT. This encodes CASSLGPGATGELFF. This chain connects TRBV7-9 to TRBJ2-2; D could derive from TRBD1 or TRBD2 (6 bases each). Germline lookup yields CDR1 SEHNR and CDR2 FQNEAQ (reference sequence). Trimming took 1 base from V and 5 from J, leaving 11 bases between them. The CDR3 consists of 15 residues. The full variable domain, completed using reference TRBV7-9 and TRBJ2-2, is DTGVSQNPRHKITKRGQNVTFRCDPISEHNRLYWYRQTLGQGPEFLTYFQNEAQLEKSRLLSDRFSAERPKGSFSTLEIQRTEQGDSAMYLCASSLGPGATGELFFGEGSRLTVL.

The chain carries TRBV19 and TRBJ2-2; a possible D gene is TRBD2 (5 bases). Germline CDR1 is LNHDA and CDR2 is SQIVND (reference sequence). The V end was cut by 6 bases, the J end by 6 bases, with 14 bases between. The CDR3 length is 14 residues. The CDR3 reads CASRASLGAGELFF. The DNA for the CDR3 is TGTGCCAGTAGGGCTAGCCTTGGAGCCGGGGAGCTGTTTTTT.

The J gene is TRBJ1-2, the V gene TRBV6-6; D may be TRBD1 (5 bases). The CDR3 has 16 residues. Per germline, CDR1 MNHNY and CDR2 SVGAGI (reference sequence). V was cut by 6 bases and J by 2 bases, with 19 bases left in between. The CDR3 is CASSLAGTQTNYGYTF. Here the CDR3 DNA reads TGTGCCAGCAGCCTTGCCGGGACCCAAACCAACTATGGCTACACCTTC.

The genes are TRBV7-9 and TRBJ2-2, with unresolved D. The CDR3 length is 12 residues. Germline CDR1 SEHNR, CDR2 FQNEAQ (reference sequence). V dropped 0 bases and J dropped 6 bases, with 2 bases sitting between them. The CDR3: CASSLAPGELFF. In nucleotides, the CDR3 is TGTGCCAGCAGCTTAGCCCCCGGGGAGCTGTTTTTT.

The chain couples TRBV9 to TRBJ2-3; D tentatively fits TRBD1 or TRBD2 (6 bases each). Trimming took off 0 bases at V and 2 bases at J, with 13 bases between the two ends. This CDR3 region has 16 residues. Per germline, CDR1 SGDLS and CDR2 YYNGEE. The DNA of the CDR3 is TGTGCCAGCAGCGTAGGGGGGGCAGGGCTCACAGATACGCAGTATTTT. Translating gives CASSVGGAGLTDTQYF.

The rearrangement uses TRBV5-1 and TRBJ2-6; no clear D gene. The CDR3 runs to 16 residues. Germline V lookup: CDR1 SGHRS, CDR2 YFSETQ. Trimming stripped 4 bases from V and 0 bases from J, with 11 bases between. CDR3 in DNA: TGCGCCAGCAGCCCGTTTGCGAGCTCTGGGGCCAACGTCCTGACTTTC. Translation: CASSPFASSGANVLTF.

The J gene is TRBJ1-5, the V gene TRBV7-8; D gene ambiguous. Germline V gene lookup returns CDR1 SGHVS and CDR2 FQNEAQ. This CDR3 region has 14 residues. The V and J ends lost 5 bases and 4 bases respectively, with 12 bases between them. The CDR3 sequence is CASSQLGVNQPQHF. The CDR3 bases are TGTGCCAGCAGCCAGCTAGGAGTGAATCAGCCCCAGCATTTT.

This clone appeared once. V is TRBV28 and J is TRBJ1-5; a weak D match, TRBD1 (5 bases). The CDR3 runs to 13 residues. In germline, CDR1 is MDHEN, CDR2 SYDVKM. V was trimmed by 10 bases and J by 3 bases, leaving 13 bases between them. CDR3: CATLWGVNQPQHF. The CDR3 DNA is TGTGCCACCTTATGGGGGGTCAATCAGCCCCAGCATTTT.

The chain links TRBV27 to TRBJ2-1, with a tentative D call TRBD2 (5 bases). Germline V gene sequence: CDR1 MNHEY, CDR2 SMNVEV (reference sequence). The CDR3 runs 16 residues. Trimming shortened V by 0 bases and J by 7 bases, and 16 bases separated the two germline ends. Here the CDR3 reads CASSLSSGIGQNEQFF. Here the CDR3 DNA reads TGTGCCAGCAGTTTATCGTCGGGAATTGGGCAGAATGAGCAGTTCTTC.

The count of this clone is one. This sequence joins TRBV7-2 and TRBJ1-6; D might be TRBD1 (6 bases). Germline V gives CDR1 SGHTA, CDR2 FQGNSA. This CDR3 comprises 14 residues. Trimming left V 2 bases short and J 10 bases short, with 12 bases between. The CDR3 region has the DNA TGTGCCAGCAGCTTAAAACAGGGCTACTCACCCCTCCACTTT. Protein: CASSLKQGYSPLHF.

The CDR3 loop reads CASRQGQVNTEAFF. The CDR3 DNA follows: TGTGCCAGCAGGCAGGGGCAGGTGAACACTGAAGCTTTCTTT. This chain connects TRBV5-8 to TRBJ1-1, with a tentative D call TRBD1 (6 bases). CDR3 size: 14 residues. Trimming cost V 5 bases and J 0 bases, with 11 bases left between them. Germline V lookup: CDR1 SGHTS, CDR2 YDEGEE.

The chain combines TRBV24-1 with TRBJ2-6, with 9 bases identical to TRBD1. The CDR3 length is 17 residues. Germline-derived CDR1 and CDR2 are KGHDR and SFDVKD. V gave up 4 bases and J gave up 0 bases; unmatched junction bases: 3. Here the CDR3 reads CATSEGTGNSGANVLTF. For the CDR3, the DNA is TGTGCCACCAGTGAGGGGACAGGGAACTCTGGGGCCAACGTCCTGACTTTC.

J is TRBJ2-5 and V is TRBV28, with 8 positions matching TRBD2. Trimming cost V 4 bases and J 1 base; bases outside gene matches: 8. The germline V gene encodes CDR1 MDHEN and CDR2 SYDVKM. The CDR3 consists of 16 residues. The DNA of the CDR3 is TGTGCCAGCAGTTCCGGCCCCGGGGGGGGCCAAGAGACCCAGTACTTC. Its translation: CASSSGPGGGQETQYF.